The 13 T cell receptor beta chains given below trace back to one sample, sequenced in a study of early T cells in non-severe SARS-CoV-2 infection. MiXCR was run by TCRdb on the 5' RACE reads, yielding one entry per CDR3 protein. The repertoire holds 15,000 to 20,000 distinct CDR3 sequences, around 5.1% seen once, with over 5% in the top ten. Sequenced input: whole blood. All receptors derive from an adult who was a healthcare worker with PCR-confirmed SARS-CoV-2 infection or an uninfected control (not recorded which).

This clonotype ranks as medium-sized. CDR3 in amino acids: CASSLRDTQYF. The CDR3 DNA follows: TGTGCCAGCAGCTTGAGAGATACGCAGTATTTT. The chain uses TRBV7-9 and TRBJ2-3; D ambiguous. The CDR3 is made up of 11 amino acids. Between the trimmed V and J ends, which lost 3 bases and 5 bases, there was a span of 3 bases. Germline CDR1 reads SEHNR; CDR2 reads FQNEAQ (reference sequence).

Ten or more counts support this clonotype. The chain employs TRBV7-8 and TRBJ2-5, with 7 bases aligning to TRBD2. The CDR3 spans 17 residues. Germline V gene sequence: CDR1 SGHVS, CDR2 FQNEAQ. V lost 4 bases, J lost 1 base, and 12 bases stayed unmatched. The CDR3 sequence: CASSSDPSGNPQETQYF. In nucleotides, the CDR3 is TGTGCCAGCAGCTCCGACCCGAGCGGGAACCCCCAAGAGACCCAGTACTTC.

This clonotype occurred many times. The V call is TRBV27, the J call TRBJ2-2; 10 positions match TRBD2. The CDR3 is 17 amino acids. The ends lost 5 bases at V and 1 base at J; junction bases unmatched: 7. CDR1 and CDR2 (germline): MNHEY, SMNVEV (reference sequence). The CDR3 spells CASSMMTSGLNTGELFF. CDR3 nucleotides: TGTGCCAGCAGTATGATGACTAGCGGGTTGAACACCGGGGAGCTGTTTTTT.

This chain joins TRBV5-1 and TRBJ2-1; 11 bases are a match to TRBD2. The CDR3 has 16 amino acids. The J segment lost 5 bases and the V segment lost 1 base, leaving 5 bases of the junction unmatched. Germline CDR1 SGHRS, CDR2 YFSETQ. In DNA form, the CDR3 reads TGCGCCAGCAGCTTGATGAGACTAGCGGGGAACAATGAGCAGTTCTTC. Amino acids: CASSLMRLAGNNEQFF.

The V call is TRBV6-5, the J call TRBJ2-3; 7 bases fit TRBD2. V lost 0 bases and J lost 0; bases outside the gene matches: 3. This CDR3 is 16 amino acids long. In germline, CDR1 is MNHEY, CDR2 SVGAGI. The chain's CDR3 is CASSYSGGRSTDTQYF. In DNA, the CDR3 is TGTGCCAGCAGTTACTCTGGCGGGAGAAGCACAGATACGCAGTATTTT.

This clonotype has a count of ten or more. The V call is TRBV7-2, the J call TRBJ2-5, with D uncertain. The ends were cut back, 2 bases at V and 3 bases at J, with 10 bases in the middle. This CDR3 has 14 amino acids. Looked up from germline, CDR1 is SGHTA and CDR2 is FQGNSA. For the CDR3, the DNA is TGTGCCAGCAGCTTAACTGGCGGCAAAGAGACCCAGTACTTC. This sequence encodes CASSLTGGKETQYF.

This clonotype showed up many times. The chain combines TRBV5-7 with TRBJ2-1; no definite D call. TRBV5-7 qualifies as an ORF whose function is uncertain. The CDR3 totals 14 residues. V was trimmed by 0 bases and J by 8 bases, leaving 12 bases between them. In nucleotides, the CDR3 is TGTGCCAGCAGCTTGGATGGTACGGGCGATGAGCAGTTCTTC. This encodes CASSLDGTGDEQFF.

This clonotype was counted at least ten times. This chain joins TRBV7-2 and TRBJ1-4; maybe TRBD1 (5 bases). The ends were cut back, 1 base at V and 5 bases at J, with 8 bases in the middle. The CDR3 has 14 residues. Germline V gene lookup returns CDR1 SGHTA and CDR2 FQGNSA. The CDR3 sequence: CASSLGTNNEKLFF. The CDR3, as DNA: TGTGCCAGCAGCTTAGGGACAAACAATGAAAAACTGTTTTTT.

On this clonotype: A much larger clone differs from this one at a single base, so this may be a read error. The V and J genes are TRBV11-2 and TRBJ2-3, with unresolved D. The CDR3 is made up of 11 amino acids. Trimming removed 3 bases from V and 5 bases from J, with 3 bases in between. Germline V lookup: CDR1 SGHAT, CDR2 FQNNGV. The CDR3 DNA is TGTGCCAGCAGCTTTGGAGATACGCAGTATTTT. Protein: CASSFGDTQYF. Complete variable domain (other parts from reference TRBV11-2 and TRBJ2-3): EAGVAQSPRYKIIEKRQSVAFWCNPISGHATLYWYQQILGQGPKLLIQFQNNGVVDDSQLPKDRFSAERLKGVDSTLKIQPAKLEDSAVYLCASSFGDTQYFGPGTRLTVL.

This clonotype was detected many times. V gene TRBV25-1 combines with J gene TRBJ1-1, with D possibly matching TRBD1 (6 bases). The CDR3 extends over 15 amino acids. V was trimmed by 1 base and J by 0 bases, leaving 9 bases between them. The germline gives CDR1 MGHDK, CDR2 SYGVNS. CDR3 in DNA: TGTGCCAGCAGTGAATCGACAGGACTGAACACTGAAGCTTTCTTT. Protein: CASSESTGLNTEAFF.

This clonotype was observed many times. The chain links TRBV4-1 to TRBJ2-1; 7 bases match TRBD1. CDR1 is MGHRA, CDR2 YSYEKL, per germline. This CDR3 is built from 16 residues. Trimming took 1 base from V and 3 from J; bases not matched to a gene: 6. The CDR3 sequence: CASSQAGTDYYNEQFF. The CDR3 DNA sequence: TGCGCCAGCAGCCAAGCGGGGACAGATTACTACAATGAGCAGTTCTTC.

This clonotype is labeled as medium-sized. The chain links TRBV11-2 to TRBJ2-7, with 11 nucleotides matching TRBD2. The CDR3 loop spans 15 amino acids. Per the germline V gene, CDR1 is SGHAT and CDR2 is FQNNGV. With 4 bases clipped from V and 4 bases from J, the junction kept 6 bases outside the gene matches. The CDR3 coding sequence is TGTGCCAGCAGCTCCGGGACTAGCGGCTGGTACGAGCAGTACGTC. Translation: CASSSGTSGWYEQYV.

In its sample, this clonotype was seen a few times. The V and J genes are TRBV10-1 and TRBJ1-2, with D hard to call. This CDR3 contains 13 residues. Trimming shortened V by 4 bases and J by 4 bases, and 10 bases separated the two germline ends. The germline V gene has CDR1 WNHNN and CDR2 SYGVQD (reference sequence). CDR3 DNA: TGCGCCAGCAGTGCCTCCCGGATCTATGGCTACACCTTC. This gives the protein CASSASRIYGYTF.